Detailed here is one TCR beta chain. The antigen is undetermined. The germline V gene encodes CDR1 MNHEY and CDR2 SMNVEV (reference sequence). Trimming pared 5 bases from V and 0 bases from J, leaving 17 bases between. This CDR3 contains 17 residues. This entry belongs to a study of shared clonotypes between healthy human individuals. Study-level results: Tissues were not sampled, only blood, and their repertoires likely differ.

Sequenced by immunoSEQ multiplex PCR; TCRdb stores in-frame clones only, minus some. The data hold over a million clones, with around 95% observed a single time. All donors qualified as healthy HIV-negative adults and had experienced no recent acute infections or vaccinations. A CD45RA+ naive subset and a CD45RA-negative memory subset were split from CD4+ cells. The sequence derives from a man under 40 in good health. This chain uses TRBV27 with TRBJ2-1; maybe TRBD2 (7 bases). The sequencing input was naive CD4+ T cells sorted from blood. As for subset: CD45RA+ positively selected. Written as DNA, the CDR3 is TGTGCCAGCAGTGGAGCAAGGGGGGGGATCTCCTACAATGAGCAGTTCTTC. This translates into CASSGARGGISYNEQFF.